These 27 T cell receptor beta chains originate from one sample sequenced in a study of CD8+ T cells in alopecia areata (dated by TCRdb to 2017 to 2018). The library was prepared using the immunoSEQ multiplex PCR assay. RNA was extracted from all samples and reverse transcribed into cDNA, which served as template for TCR sequencing. TCRdb obtained this table from immuneACCESS and retained in-frame rearrangements with V and J assigned. These tables miss some clones; where compared with another copy, unresolved V genes account for less than half of the shortfall, and the remainder is unexplained. Present in this sample are some 240,000 clones, less than 75% of which were seen just once. Jointly, the top ten make up roughly 1.5% of the sample. Reading the label with the study, this specimen's time point is: roughly 27 days on oral tofacitinib. This specimen's treatment or condition label, per the study, means: oral pan-JAK inhibitor, 5-10 mg twice daily.

The input for sequencing was CD4+ T cells sorted from blood, taken at week 4, from a patient treated with tofacitinib. Receptors originate from a human donor with alopecia areata.

This clone was found a few times. The chain carries TRBV10-1 and TRBJ2-5; D possibly matches TRBD1 or TRBD2 (5 bases each). There are 13 residues in the CDR3. V was clipped by 3 bases and J by 3 bases, with 8 bases between them. In germline, CDR1 is WNHNN, CDR2 SYGVQD (reference sequence). CDR3 amino acids: CASSDGTKETQYF. The CDR3 DNA sequence: TGCGCCAGCAGTGATGGGACCAAAGAGACCCAGTACTTC.

This clone has only one observation. The chain couples TRBV29-1 to TRBJ1-2; 12 nucleotides match TRBD1. The CDR3 covers 14 residues. Germline V gene sequence: CDR1 SQVTM, CDR2 ANQGSEA. Trimming cost V 4 bases and J 7 bases; bases outside gene matches: 7. CDR3 nucleotide sequence: TGCAGCGTTGTCTCTGGGACAGGGGGCGGTGGCTACACCTTC. This translates into CSVVSGTGGGGYTF.

The chain links TRBV7-7 to TRBJ2-1; D call uncertain. V shed 1 base and J shed 0 bases, with 7 bases lying between them. The CDR3 is 15 amino acids. Germline V gene sequence: CDR1 SSHAT, CDR2 FNYEAQ (reference sequence). CDR3 sequence: CASSLELSSYNEQFF. In DNA form, the CDR3 reads TGTGCCAGCAGCTTAGAACTAAGCTCCTACAATGAGCAGTTCTTC.

This chain uses TRBV19 with TRBJ2-7; D gene unclear. V dropped 4 bases and J dropped 2 bases, with 9 bases sitting between them. Looked up from germline, CDR1 is LNHDA and CDR2 is SQIVND (reference sequence). CDR3 length: 13 residues. The CDR3 bases are TGTGCCAGTAGTACACTCCCCCCCTACGAGCAGTACTTC. Protein sequence: CASSTLPPYEQYF.

This chain uses TRBV14 with TRBJ1-2; D is ambiguous. CDR3 size: 13 residues. The V end lost 5 bases, the J end lost 8 bases, and 15 bases lay between the germline ends. From germline, CDR1 is SGHDN and CDR2 FVKESK. The CDR3 DNA sequence: TGTGCCAGCAGCTCCAAAGTCGGGAGCGGCTACACCTTC. This encodes CASSSKVGSGYTF.

CDR3 coding DNA: TGTGCCAGCGCGGGACGGACCACAGATACGCAGTATTTT. This gives the protein CASAGRTTDTQYF. The chain joins TRBV2 to TRBJ2-3; TRBD2 might be the D (6 bases). Trimming cost V 8 bases and J 2 bases, with 11 bases left between them. The CDR3 length is 13 residues. Germline V gene lookup returns CDR1 SNHLY and CDR2 FYNNEI.

The chain's CDR3 is CASSLRGSWDTGYTF. The CDR3 nucleotides read TGTGCCAGCAGCTTAAGGGGAAGCTGGGACACTGGCTACACCTTC. The V gene is TRBV11-2, the J gene TRBJ1-2; a weak D match, TRBD1 (6 bases). The CDR3 is made up of 15 amino acids. Per the germline V gene, CDR1 is SGHAT and CDR2 is FQNNGV. Trimming pared 2 bases from V and 7 bases from J, leaving 17 bases between.

The sample holds a few counts of this clone. The rearrangement uses TRBV10-3 and TRBJ2-1; TRBD2 might be the D (5 bases). Germline V gene data show CDR1 as ENHRY and CDR2 as SYGVKD. Trimming pared 4 bases from V and 4 bases from J, leaving 14 bases between. This CDR3 spans 15 amino acids. CDR3 coding DNA: TGTGCCATCAGTGTTGACTACCCCATTTACAATGAGCAGTTCTTC. Amino acids: CAISVDYPIYNEQFF.

The V call is TRBV5-6, the J call TRBJ2-6; no reliable D call. The germline V and J ends were trimmed by 0 bases and 2 bases, with 12 bases remaining between them. This CDR3 comprises 17 residues. Germline V lookup: CDR1 SGHDT, CDR2 YYEEEE. This chain's CDR3 is CASSLGSKGPGANVLTF. CDR3 bases: TGTGCCAGCAGCTTGGGGAGTAAGGGTCCTGGGGCCAACGTCCTGACTTTC.

The J gene is TRBJ2-3, the V gene TRBV11-2, with D perhaps TRBD1 or TRBD2 (5 bases each). Per the germline V gene, CDR1 is SGHAT and CDR2 is FQNNGV. V was clipped by 5 bases and J by 1 base, with 13 bases between them. The CDR3 extends over 15 amino acids. The DNA for the CDR3 is TGTGCCAGCAGCGCACAACTGGGGGGCACAGATACGCAGTATTTT. Its protein is CASSAQLGGTDTQYF.

This clone has more than one count but fewer than ten. The chain links TRBV30 to TRBJ2-3, with D possibly being TRBD1 (5 bases). The germline V gene has CDR1 GTSNPN and CDR2 SVGIG (reference sequence). Trimming shortened V by 0 bases and J by 3 bases, and 19 bases separated the two germline ends. This CDR3 is 17 amino acids long. The CDR3 is CAWSVVRGRVGTDTQYF. Written as DNA, the CDR3 is TGTGCCTGGAGTGTGGTCCGCGGCAGGGTAGGGACAGATACGCAGTATTTT.

The CDR3 loop reads CASSLEGWGTGELFF. The CDR3 DNA sequence: TGTGCCAGCTCCCTCGAGGGGTGGGGCACCGGGGAGCTGTTTTTT. V gene TRBV27 combines with J gene TRBJ2-2; D is perhaps TRBD1 or TRBD2 (5 bases each). CDR3 length: 15 amino acids. Germline CDR1 is MNHEY and CDR2 is SMNVEV (reference sequence). The ends were cut back, 8 bases at V and 4 bases at J, with 17 bases in the middle.

In this sample, this clone turned up a few times. The chain joins TRBV19 to TRBJ2-4; D is possibly TRBD1 (6 bases). The V end was cut by 9 bases, the J end by 0 bases, with 9 bases between. The length of the CDR3 is 13 residues. The V gene's germline CDR1 is LNHDA and CDR2 SQIVND (reference sequence). CDR3 amino acids: CASRGIAKNIQYF. CDR3 nucleotide sequence: TGTGCCAGCAGGGGAATAGCCAAAAACATTCAGTACTTC.

The genes are TRBV7-9 and TRBJ2-7, with D hard to call. This CDR3 spans 12 amino acids. Trimming took off 3 bases at V and 5 bases at J, with 8 bases between the two ends. Germline V gives CDR1 SEHNR, CDR2 FQNEAQ (reference sequence). The CDR3 protein is CASSFSIDEQYF. The CDR3 DNA is TGTGCCAGCAGCTTCTCCATCGACGAGCAGTACTTC. Full variable domain (remainder filled in from reference TRBV7-9 and TRBJ2-7): DTGVSQNPRHKITKRGQNVTFRCDPISEHNRLYWYRQTLGQGPEFLTYFQNEAQLEKSRLLSDRFSAERPKGSFSTLEIQRTEQGDSAMYLCASSFSIDEQYFGPGTRLTVT.

The count of this clone is one. The rearrangement links TRBV5-1 to TRBJ2-3; possibly TRBD1 or TRBD2 for D (5 bases each). V was trimmed by 5 bases and J by 5 bases, leaving 12 bases between them. Germline V CDR1 and CDR2: SGHRS, YFSETQ. CDR3 length equals 13 residues. The CDR3 protein is CASSRGREDTQYF. CDR3 bases: TGCGCCAGCAGTAGGGGACGAGAAGATACGCAGTATTTT. The whole variable domain, filled in from reference TRBV5-1 and TRBJ2-3, reads KAGVTQTPRYLIKTRGQQVTLSCSPISGHRSVSWYQQTPGQGLQFLFEYFSETQRNKGNFPGRFSGRQFSNSRSEMNVSTLELGDSALYLCASSRGREDTQYFGPGTRLTVL.

This clone has a single count. The rearrangement links TRBV7-2 to TRBJ1-4; D is unclear. CDR1 is SGHTA and CDR2 is FQGNSA in the germline V gene. The CDR3 has 16 residues. With 5 bases removed from V and 5 bases from J, the gap between germline ends came to 18 bases. In DNA, the CDR3 is TGTGCCAGCAGCCCCATGGGCCGCGTAACAAATGAAAAACTGTTTTTT. Residues: CASSPMGRVTNEKLFF.

The gene calls are TRBV5-6 and TRBJ2-3; 13 nucleotides align to TRBD2. The CDR3 is 19 residues long. Germline trimming cut 2 bases from V and 2 bases from J; bases unmatched to any gene: 11. Germline-derived CDR1 and CDR2 are SGHDT and YYEEEE. CDR3 sequence (DNA): TGTGCCAGCAGCTTTACGCGAAGGACTAGCGGGGGTATCACAGATACGCAGTATTTT. It is translated as CASSFTRRTSGGITDTQYF. Using reference TRBV5-6 and TRBJ2-3 for the parts outside the CDR3, the full variable domain is DAGVTQSPTHLIKTRGQQVTLRCSPKSGHDTVSWYQQALGQGPQFIFQYYEEEERQRGNFPDRFSGHQFPNYSSELNVNALLLGDSALYLCASSFTRRTSGGITDTQYFGPGTRLTVL.

Comments on this clone: A much bigger clone sits one base away, suggesting this may be a read error. The chain uses TRBV6-5 and TRBJ2-3; D is unclear. Germline V gene data show CDR1 as MNHEY and CDR2 as SVGAGI. Deletions cut 6 bases from V and 3 bases from J, with 4 bases between. This CDR3 has 11 amino acids. The CDR3 nucleotides are TGTGCCAGCAGGCAGACAGATACGCAGTATTTT. Protein: CASRQTDTQYF.

This clone was counted a few times. The chain combines TRBV7-2 with TRBJ2-4; TRBD1 agrees at 12 bases. V dropped 3 bases and J dropped 8; count of bases not matched to a gene: 8. Germline V gene sequence: CDR1 SGHTA, CDR2 FQGNSA. The CDR3 consists of 16 residues. The CDR3 DNA reads TGTGCCAGCAGCTTCCGCGGGACAGGGGGCATAGACATTCAGTACTTC. Residues: CASSFRGTGGIDIQYF.

This clone was counted once. The chain combines TRBV14 with TRBJ1-1; D gene unclear. This CDR3 comprises 14 residues. V was pared by 7 bases and J by 1 base, with 13 bases between. Germline V CDR1 and CDR2: SGHDN, FVKESK. This CDR3 reads CASTLGRGNTEAFF. The DNA for the CDR3 is TGTGCCAGCACCCTTGGTCGGGGGAACACTGAAGCTTTCTTT.

The rearrangement uses TRBV10-3 and TRBJ2-7, with D hard to call. CDR1 and CDR2 from the germline V gene are ENHRY and SYGVKD. V gave up 4 bases and J gave up 3 bases, with 7 bases separating them. The CDR3 is 12 amino acids. The CDR3 DNA follows: TGTGCCATCAGTGCCTCGGACTACGAGCAGTACTTC. Translating it yields CAISASDYEQYF.

This clone appeared once. The gene calls are TRBV15 and TRBJ1-5, with 8 bases aligning to TRBD1. Germline lookup yields CDR1 LNHNV and CDR2 YYDKDF (reference sequence). Unmatched junction bases numbered 8, after V lost 4 bases and J lost 6 bases. The CDR3 runs 15 residues. CDR3 coding DNA: TGTGCCACCAGCACAATCAACAGGGGGTCTCAGCCCCAGCATTTT. Its protein is CATSTINRGSQPQHF.

The V and J genes are TRBV11-2 and TRBJ2-5; D is possibly TRBD1 or TRBD2 (5 bases each). The length of the CDR3 is 17 residues. CDR1 is SGHAT, CDR2 FQNNGV, per germline. Trimming removed 1 base from V and 4 bases from J, with 19 bases in between. CDR3: CASSLGGRGARGETQYF. DNA of the CDR3: TGTGCCAGCAGCTTAGGGGGCCGGGGTGCGAGGGGAGAGACCCAGTACTTC.

The V call is TRBV28, the J call TRBJ1-1, with a tentative D call TRBD1 (5 bases). Germline assignment: CDR1 MDHEN and CDR2 SYDVKM. The ends were cut back, 9 bases at V and 0 bases at J, with 8 bases in the middle. The CDR3 is 12 amino acids. The DNA of the CDR3 is TGTGCCAGTGACAGATTGAACACTGAAGCTTTCTTT. Its protein is CASDRLNTEAFF.

V gene TRBV29-1 combines with J gene TRBJ1-1; a weak D match, TRBD1 (6 bases). V lost 6 bases and J lost 0, with 11 bases in between. The CDR3 is made up of 13 amino acids. Germline values: CDR1 SQVTM, CDR2 ANQGSEA. CDR3 sequence (DNA): TGCAGCGTGACCAGGGGACTGAACACTGAAGCTTTCTTT. It encodes CSVTRGLNTEAFF.

This chain connects TRBV29-1 to TRBJ1-2, with D uncertain. The CDR3 length is 14 residues. Trimming pared 0 bases from V and 0 bases from J, leaving 8 bases between. Germline CDR1 is SQVTM and CDR2 is ANQGSEA. CDR3 DNA sequence: TGCAGCGTTGAAGATCTTCGAGCTAACTATGGCTACACCTTC. Its translation is CSVEDLRANYGYTF.

The V call is TRBV4-3, the J call TRBJ1-2, with D uncertain. V lost 1 base and J 4 bases, leaving 7 bases between the germline ends. Per germline, CDR1 LGHNA and CDR2 YSLEER. This CDR3 has 13 residues. CDR3 bases: TGCGCCAGCAGCCAAGGGGGTACCTATGGCTACACCTTC. It specifies CASSQGGTYGYTF.